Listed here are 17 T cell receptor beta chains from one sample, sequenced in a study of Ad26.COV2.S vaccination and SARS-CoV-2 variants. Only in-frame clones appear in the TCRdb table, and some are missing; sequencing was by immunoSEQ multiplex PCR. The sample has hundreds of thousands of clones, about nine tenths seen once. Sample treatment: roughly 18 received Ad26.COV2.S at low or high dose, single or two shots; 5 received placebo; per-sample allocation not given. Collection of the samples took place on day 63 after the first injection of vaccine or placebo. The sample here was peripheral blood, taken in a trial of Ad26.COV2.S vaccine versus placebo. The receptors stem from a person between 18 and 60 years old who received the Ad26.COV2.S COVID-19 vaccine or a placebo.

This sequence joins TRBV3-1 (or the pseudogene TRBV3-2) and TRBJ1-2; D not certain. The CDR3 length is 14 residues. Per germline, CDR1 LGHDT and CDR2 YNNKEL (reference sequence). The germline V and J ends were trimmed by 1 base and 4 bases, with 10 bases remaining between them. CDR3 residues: CASSQVGRTYGYTF. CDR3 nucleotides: TGTGCCAGCAGCCAAGTTGGACGGACCTATGGCTACACCTTC.

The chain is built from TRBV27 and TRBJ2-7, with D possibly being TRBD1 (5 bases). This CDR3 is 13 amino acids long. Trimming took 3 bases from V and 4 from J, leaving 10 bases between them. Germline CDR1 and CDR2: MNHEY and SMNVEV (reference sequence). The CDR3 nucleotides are TGTGCCAGCAGTTTTCGACAGACGTACGAGCAGTACTTC. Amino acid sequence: CASSFRQTYEQYF.

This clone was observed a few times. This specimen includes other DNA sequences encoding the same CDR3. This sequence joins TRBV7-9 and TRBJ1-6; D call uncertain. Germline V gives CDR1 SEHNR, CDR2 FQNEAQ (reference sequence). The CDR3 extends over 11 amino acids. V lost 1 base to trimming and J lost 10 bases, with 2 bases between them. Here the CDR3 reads CASSLGSPLHF. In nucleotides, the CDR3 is TGTGCCAGCAGCTTAGGGTCACCCCTCCACTTT.

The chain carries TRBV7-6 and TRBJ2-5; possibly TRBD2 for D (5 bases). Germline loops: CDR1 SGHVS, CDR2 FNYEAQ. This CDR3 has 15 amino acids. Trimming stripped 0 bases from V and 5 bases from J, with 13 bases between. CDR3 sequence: CASSLALAGGETQYF. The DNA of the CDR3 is TGTGCCAGCAGCTTAGCGTTGGCGGGTGGGGAGACCCAGTACTTC.

CDR3 bases: TGTGCCAGCAGTCTTCTACAGGGAAGGTGGAGTGAAATCACTGAAGCTTTCTTT. This encodes CASSLLQGRWSEITEAFF. The chain links TRBV7-9 to TRBJ1-1; TRBD1 is a possible D gene (6 bases). Germline CDR1 is SEHNR and CDR2 is FQNEAQ (reference sequence). Trimming pared 6 bases from V and 4 bases from J, leaving 27 bases between. The CDR3 runs to 18 residues.

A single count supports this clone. The CDR3 nucleotides are TGTGCCAGCAGCCCCCTGGGCAGGTTGAACACTGAAGCTTTCTTT. It yields the protein CASSPLGRLNTEAFF. V is TRBV3-1 (or the pseudogene TRBV3-2) and J is TRBJ1-1; D is unresolved. The length of the CDR3 is 15 residues. CDR1 LGHDT and CDR2 YNNKEL come from the germline V gene (reference sequence). V lost 4 bases, J lost 0 bases, and 12 bases lay in between.

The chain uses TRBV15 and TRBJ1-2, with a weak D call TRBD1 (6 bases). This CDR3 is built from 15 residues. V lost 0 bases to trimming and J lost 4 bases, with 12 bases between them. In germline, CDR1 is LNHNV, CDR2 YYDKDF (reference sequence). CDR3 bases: TGTGCCACCAGCAGAGATCGGACAGTACCCTATGGCTACACCTTC. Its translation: CATSRDRTVPYGYTF.

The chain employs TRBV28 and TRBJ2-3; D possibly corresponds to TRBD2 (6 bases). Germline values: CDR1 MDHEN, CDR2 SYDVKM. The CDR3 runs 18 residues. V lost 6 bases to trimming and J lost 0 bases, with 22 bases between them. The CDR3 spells CASRTNILAVRSTDTQYF. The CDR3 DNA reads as TGTGCCAGCAGGACAAACATTTTAGCGGTCCGTAGCACAGATACGCAGTATTTT.

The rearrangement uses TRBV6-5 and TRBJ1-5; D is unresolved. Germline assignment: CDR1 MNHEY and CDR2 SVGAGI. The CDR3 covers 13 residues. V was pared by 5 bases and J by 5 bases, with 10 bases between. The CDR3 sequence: CASSRFGDQPQHF. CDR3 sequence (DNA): TGTGCCAGCAGTCGGTTTGGGGATCAGCCCCAGCATTTT.

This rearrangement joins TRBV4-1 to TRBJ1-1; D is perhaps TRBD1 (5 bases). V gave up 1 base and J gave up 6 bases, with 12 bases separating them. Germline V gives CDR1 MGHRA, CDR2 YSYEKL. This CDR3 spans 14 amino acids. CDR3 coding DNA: TGCGCCAGCAGCCAAGGGTCTGTGGGGCCTGAAGCTTTCTTT. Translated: CASSQGSVGPEAFF.

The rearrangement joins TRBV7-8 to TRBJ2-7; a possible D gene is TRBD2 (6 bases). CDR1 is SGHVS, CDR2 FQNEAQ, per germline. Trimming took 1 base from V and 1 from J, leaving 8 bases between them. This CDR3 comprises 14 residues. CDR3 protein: CASSLVAGSYEQYF. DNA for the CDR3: TGTGCCAGCAGCTTAGTTGCGGGGTCCTACGAGCAGTACTTC.

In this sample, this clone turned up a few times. The CDR3 protein is CAWTFGGGAVKTQYF. DNA for the CDR3: TGTGCCTGGACCTTCGGCGGGGGGGCAGTGAAGACCCAGTACTTC. The gene calls are TRBV30 and TRBJ2-5, with 9 nucleotides matching TRBD2. Germline CDR1 GTSNPN, CDR2 SVGIG (reference sequence). V lost 4 bases, J lost 6 bases, and 12 bases stayed unmatched. The CDR3 length is 15 residues.

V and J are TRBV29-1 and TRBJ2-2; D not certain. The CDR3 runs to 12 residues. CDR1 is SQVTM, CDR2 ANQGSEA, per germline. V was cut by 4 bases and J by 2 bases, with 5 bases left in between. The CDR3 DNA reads TGCAGCGTTGGCCACAACACCGGGGAGCTGTTTTTT. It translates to CSVGHNTGELFF.

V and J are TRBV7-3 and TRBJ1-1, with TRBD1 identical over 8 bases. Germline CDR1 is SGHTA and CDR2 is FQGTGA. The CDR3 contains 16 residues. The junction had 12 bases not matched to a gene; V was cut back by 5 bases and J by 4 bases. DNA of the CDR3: TGTGCCAGCAGCCCTGGACAGGGTAATTGGGGCACTGAAGCTTTCTTT. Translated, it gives CASSPGQGNWGTEAFF.

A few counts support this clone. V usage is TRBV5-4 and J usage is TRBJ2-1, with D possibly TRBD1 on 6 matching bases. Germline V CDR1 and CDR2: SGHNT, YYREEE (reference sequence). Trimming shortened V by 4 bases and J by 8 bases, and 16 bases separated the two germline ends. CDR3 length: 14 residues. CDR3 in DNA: TGTGCCAGCAGCGGTGGACAGAGAATCGATGAGCAGTTCTTC. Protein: CASSGGQRIDEQFF.

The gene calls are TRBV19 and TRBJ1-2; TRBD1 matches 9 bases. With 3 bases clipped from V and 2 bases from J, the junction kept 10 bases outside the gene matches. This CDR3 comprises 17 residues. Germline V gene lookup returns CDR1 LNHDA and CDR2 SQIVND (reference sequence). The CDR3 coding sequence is TGTGCCAGTAGTATCTCCAGAGACAGGGGGAGCAACTATGGCTACACCTTC. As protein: CASSISRDRGSNYGYTF.

The CDR3 protein is CASSPGHNTEAFF. The CDR3 nucleotides read TGTGCCAGCTCACCAGGACACAACACTGAAGCTTTCTTT. V and J are TRBV18 and TRBJ1-1, with D maybe TRBD1 (5 bases). This CDR3 has 13 amino acids. The V end was cut by 2 bases, the J end by 2 bases, with 6 bases between. The germline gives CDR1 KGHSH, CDR2 LQKENI.